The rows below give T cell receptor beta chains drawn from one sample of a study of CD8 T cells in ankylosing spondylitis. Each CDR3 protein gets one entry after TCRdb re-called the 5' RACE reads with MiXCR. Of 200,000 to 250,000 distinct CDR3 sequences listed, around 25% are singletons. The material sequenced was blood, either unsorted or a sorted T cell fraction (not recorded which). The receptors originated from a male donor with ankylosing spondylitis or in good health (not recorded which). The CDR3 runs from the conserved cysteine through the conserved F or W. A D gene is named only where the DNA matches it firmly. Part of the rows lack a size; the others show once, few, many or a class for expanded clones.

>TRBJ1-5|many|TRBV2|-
TGTGCCAGCAGTACTCAGGGTCAGCCCCAGCATTTT
CASSTQGQPQHF
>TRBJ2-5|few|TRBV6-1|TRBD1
TGTGCCAGCAGTGAAGCACCAGGGGGCACGGAGACCCAGTACTTC
CASSEAPGGTETQYF
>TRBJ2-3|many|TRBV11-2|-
TGTGCCAGCAGCCGAGGAGGAACTAGCACAGATACGCAGTATTTT
CASSRGGTSTDTQYF
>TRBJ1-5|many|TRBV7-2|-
TGTGCCAGCAGCTCGGACGGTTATAGCAATCAGCCCCAGCATTTT
CASSSDGYSNQPQHF
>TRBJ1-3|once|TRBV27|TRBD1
TGTGCCAGCAGCTCTGGGACAGCTGGAAACACCATATATTTT
CASSSGTAGNTIYF
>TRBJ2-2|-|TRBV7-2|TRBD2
TGTGCCAGCAGCTCTCCGGGGGGGCTTGGCACCGGGGAGCTGTTTTTT
CASSSPGGLGTGELFF
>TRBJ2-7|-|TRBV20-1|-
TGCAGTGCAAAAAGGAGGGACGAGCAGTACTTC
CSAKRRDEQYF
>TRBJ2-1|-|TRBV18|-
TGTGCCAGCTCACCATCTCAGATGGGGCCGGCCGGCTACAATGAGCAGTTCTTC
CASSPSQMGPAGYNEQFF
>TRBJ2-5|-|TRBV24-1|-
TGTGCCACCAGTGCCTTTAGTGGCCTGGGCCAAGAGACCCAGTACTTC
CATSAFSGLGQETQYF
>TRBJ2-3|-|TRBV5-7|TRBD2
TGTGCCAGCAGCTTGGGGACTAGCGGGAGGAGCACAGATACGCAGTATTTT
CASSLGTSGRSTDTQYF
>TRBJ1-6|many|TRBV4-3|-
TGCGCCAGCAGCCAAGATACAGCTATTAATTCACCCCTCCACTTT
CASSQDTAINSPLHF
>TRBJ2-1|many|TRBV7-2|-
TGTGCCAGCAGCCGACACGGCTCCTACAATGAGCAGTTCTTC
CASSRHGSYNEQFF
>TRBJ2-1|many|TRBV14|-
TGTGCCAGCAGCCGGAGCTCCTACAATGAGCAGTTCTTC
CASSRSSYNEQFF
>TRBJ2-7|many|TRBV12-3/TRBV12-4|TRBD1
TGTGCCAGCAGGGGGGACAGCTCCTACGAGCAGTACTTC
CASRGDSSYEQYF
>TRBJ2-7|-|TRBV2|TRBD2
TGTGCCAGCAGTGAATGGGTGTTGGCGGGAGGGCCCGACGAGCAGTACTTC
CASSEWVLAGGPDEQYF
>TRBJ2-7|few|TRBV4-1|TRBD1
TGCGCCAGCAGCCAAGTCGGAGCACAGGGGTACGAGCAGTACTTC
CASSQVGAQGYEQYF
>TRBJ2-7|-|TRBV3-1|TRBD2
TGTGCCACCACCCAAGGATTCCCCGGGACTAGCGTCTCCTACGAGCAGTACTTC
CATTQGFPGTSVSYEQYF
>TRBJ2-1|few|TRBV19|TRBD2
TGTGCCAGTAGTATAGGTCTAGCGGGCAATGAGCAGTTCTTC
CASSIGLAGNEQFF
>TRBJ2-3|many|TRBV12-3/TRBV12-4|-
TGTGCCAGCAGTTCACGACAGGCCCCAGGGTATTTT
CASSSRQAPGYF